This T cell receptor (beta chain) was sequenced during a study of T cells after yellow fever vaccination. General study points: The study re-detected most primary-vaccination clones after the booster (96% CD4, 88% CD8). CD4 and CD8 compartments shared a small share of clonotypes.

In this sample, this clonotype turned up many times. Its matching antigen is unknown. J gave up 2 bases and V 5 bases, and 3 bases lay outside the gene matches. CDR3 length: 14 residues. The germline V gene encodes CDR1 SGHTA and CDR2 FQGTGA. TCRdb fed the 5' RACE reads into MiXCR, producing one record per CDR3 protein. The table records about 300,000 distinct CDR3 sequences, around 6.8% of them present only once. This receptor was identified in a man aged 18 to 29 who received the YFV17D yellow fever vaccine. Source: PBMCs, taken roughly 45 days after the first yellow fever vaccination. V gene TRBV7-3 combines with J gene TRBJ2-3; 8 bases are shared with TRBD2. CDR3 residues: CASSLAGATDTQYF. In DNA form, the CDR3 reads TGTGCCAGCAGCCTAGCGGGCGCCACAGATACGCAGTATTTT.